What follows is one T cell receptor beta chain and its context. The data were obtained in a study of blood T cell repertoires in COVID-19. Across the study: Samples of COVID-19 (acute and convalescent) were obtained from the United States, Italy and Spain.

This CDR3 is built from 16 residues. With 4 bases removed from V and 4 bases from J, the gap between germline ends came to 19 bases. Per the germline V gene, CDR1 is MNHEY and CDR2 is SVGAGI. Sequencing used immunoSEQ multiplex PCR; TCRdb keeps in-frame clones, though not all of them. The sample records tens of thousands of clones, roughly 90% being singletons. V usage is TRBV6-5 and J usage is TRBJ1-1, with a tentative D call TRBD1 (5 bases). The TCR was taken from a man aged 50-59 years with acute or convalescent COVID-19. The sequenced material came from peripheral blood. The CDR3 spells CASSSHLGGAGTEAFF. The CDR3 DNA reads TGTGCCAGCAGTTCACACCTCGGAGGGGCGGGCACTGAAGCTTTCTTT.